This TCR beta chain was observed in a study of human T cells and chemical hapten exposure. Study information: 2% DPC was applied to about 2 cm by about 2 cm of upper inner arm skin for sensitization. Study conclusions and caveats: As the donors had alopecia, their immune response may differ from healthy people's.

This clonotype was observed a few times. Its target is unknown. V trimming: 7 bases; J trimming: 4 bases; junction bases outside the gene matches: 7. The CDR3 totals 13 residues. From germline, CDR1 is SQVTM and CDR2 ANQGSEA. TCRdb re-derived calls from the RACE reads in MiXCR, one entry per CDR3 protein. Among about 55,000 distinct CDR3 sequences listed, just under 10% were seen once. Time point denoted: patch test 2, 6 weeks after DPC sensitization. Treatment of the sample: therapeutic diphenylcyclopropenone sensitization with weekly scalp DPC. The material was whole blood, obtained in connection with sensitization to the hapten diphenylcyclopropenone (DPC). The clonotype comes from a woman aged 45-65 years with alopecia areata. Some clones in this sample may be carry-over from other donors' samples. V is TRBV29-1 and J is TRBJ2-3; TRBD2 matches 8 bases. CDR3 DNA sequence: TGCAGCGCAGGGGCGCGGGAGGCAGATACGCAGTATTTT. Translated, it gives CSAGAREADTQYF.